These 13 T cell receptor beta chains were all obtained from the same sample, sequenced in a study of blood T cell repertoires in COVID-19. Repertoires were generated with immunoSEQ multiplex PCR, while TCRdb's copy carries only in-frame clones and drops some. The table records fewer than 250,000 clones, about 90% of them present only once. Sequencing input: PBMCs or T cells enriched from blood (not recorded which). The receptors were sampled from a woman in her 30s who had been exposed to COVID-19.

The chain has TRBV5-1 and TRBJ2-2; 9 bases line up with TRBD1. The CDR3 is 14 amino acids. Per germline, CDR1 SGHRS and CDR2 YFSETQ. Trimming took 2 bases from V and 9 from J; bases not matched to a gene: 5. The CDR3 sequence: CASSLQGANRELFF. CDR3 sequence (DNA): TGCGCCAGCAGCTTACAGGGGGCGAACCGGGAGCTGTTTTTT. The full variable domain, with the rest looked up from reference TRBV5-1 and TRBJ2-2, is KAGVTQTPRYLIKTRGQQVTLSCSPISGHRSVSWYQQTPGQGLQFLFEYFSETQRNKGNFPGRFSGRQFSNSRSEMNVSTLELGDSALYLCASSLQGANRELFFGEGSRLTVL.

The gene calls are TRBV5-4 and TRBJ2-6; 11 nucleotides align to TRBD1. Germline V CDR1 and CDR2: SGHNT, YYREEE (reference sequence). The CDR3 contains 17 residues. Trimming cost V 4 bases and J 2 bases; bases outside gene matches: 5. CDR3 DNA sequence: TGTGCCAGCAGCGGGGGACAGGGGGTACCTGGGGCCAACGTCCTGACTTTC. It is translated as CASSGGQGVPGANVLTF.

The chain uses TRBV4-1 and TRBJ2-1; 8 positions agree with TRBD2. Looked up from germline, CDR1 is MGHRA and CDR2 is YSYEKL. The CDR3 covers 14 residues. Trimming cost V 6 bases and J 4 bases; bases outside gene matches: 5. The CDR3 region has the DNA TGCGCCAGCAGACTCACTAGCGGATACAATGAGCAGTTCTTC. Protein: CASRLTSGYNEQFF.

A few counts support this clone. The rearrangement uses TRBV4-2 and TRBJ1-3; no clear D gene. CDR3 length: 15 amino acids. V was pared by 4 bases and J by 1 base, with 11 bases between. Germline CDR1 reads LGHNA; CDR2 reads YNFKEQ. CDR3 coding DNA: TGTGCCAGCAGCCCAAGATCAGTTTCTGGAAACACCATATATTTT. Its protein is CASSPRSVSGNTIYF.

The chain is built from TRBV3-1 (or the pseudogene TRBV3-2) and TRBJ2-7; 11 bases match TRBD2. The CDR3 runs to 15 residues. The V gene end was trimmed by 1 base and the J gene end by 4 bases; junction bases not matched to a gene: 3. The germline CDR1 and CDR2 sequences are LGHDT and YNNKEL (reference sequence). The CDR3 reads CASSQGASGRYEQYF. CDR3 DNA: TGTGCCAGCAGCCAAGGGGCTAGCGGGAGGTACGAGCAGTACTTC.

This chain joins TRBV9 and TRBJ2-7; D is uncertain. Germline values: CDR1 SGDLS, CDR2 YYNGEE. V lost 4 bases and J lost 0, with 14 bases in between. The CDR3 totals 15 residues. CDR3 DNA: TGTGCCAGCAGCATCCACTCCGAGAGCTCCTACGAGCAGTACTTC. The encoded protein is CASSIHSESSYEQYF.

The V gene is TRBV5-6, the J gene TRBJ2-5; 7 nucleotides agree with TRBD2. Germline values: CDR1 SGHDT, CDR2 YYEEEE. This CDR3 contains 13 residues. V shed 4 bases, J shed 1 base, and the junction held 1 base outside the gene matches. The CDR3 loop reads CASSRGSQETQYF. CDR3 in DNA: TGTGCCAGCAGCCGCGGGAGCCAAGAGACCCAGTACTTC.

As to this clone: At one of its ends the junction is not consistent with the germline gene, which may arise from a read error. The gene calls are TRBV11-2 and TRBJ2-1, with 7 bases that match TRBD2. Germline assignment: CDR1 SGHAT and CDR2 FQNNGV. The CDR3 has 13 amino acids. The CDR3 here is CASSLKGGPRLIF. The DNA of the CDR3 is TGTGCCAGCAGCTTAAAGGGAGGGCCTAGGTTGATCTTC.

This rearrangement joins TRBV14 to TRBJ2-3; D is uncertain. Deletions cut 2 bases from V and 3 bases from J, with 6 bases between. Germline V CDR1 and CDR2: SGHDN, FVKESK. CDR3 length equals 13 residues. CDR3 nucleotides: TGTGCCAGCAGCCAATATAGTACAGATACGCAGTATTTT. Translated, it gives CASSQYSTDTQYF.

The CDR3 loop reads CASSLERGNTEAFF. The DNA of the CDR3 is TGTGCCAGCAGCTTGGAAAGGGGGAACACTGAAGCTTTCTTT. The chain is built from TRBV5-4 and TRBJ1-1, with D tentatively TRBD1 (5 bases). This CDR3 is built from 14 residues. The V and J ends lost 0 bases and 1 base respectively, with 7 bases between them. Germline V gene lookup returns CDR1 SGHNT and CDR2 YYREEE (reference sequence).

This rearrangement joins TRBV2 to TRBJ1-6; D is ambiguous. The CDR3 extends over 14 amino acids. The V gene lost 2 bases and the J gene lost 7 bases, with 9 bases spanning the gap. Germline CDR1 reads SNHLY; CDR2 reads FYNNEI. The CDR3 protein is CASSEWSENSPLHF. CDR3 nucleotide sequence: TGTGCCAGCAGTGAATGGTCGGAGAATTCACCCCTCCACTTT.

The V gene is TRBV30, the J gene TRBJ1-1; no firm D call. The CDR3 sequence is 17 residues long. Germline V lookup: CDR1 GTSNPN, CDR2 SVGIG (reference sequence). V gave up 2 bases and J gave up 1 base, with 20 bases separating them. CDR3 nucleotide sequence: TGTGCCTGGAGTTTCCGCCAGGCGCTAAAGAGGAACACTGAAGCTTTCTTT. Protein: CAWSFRQALKRNTEAFF. Filled out from reference TRBV30 and TRBJ1-1, the complete variable domain reads SQTIHQWPATLVQPVGSPLSLECTVEGTSNPNLYWYRQAAGRGLQLLFYSVGIGQISSEVPQNLSASRPQDRQFILSSKKLLLSDSGFYLCAWSFRQALKRNTEAFFGQGTRLTVV.

This chain links TRBV13 with TRBJ2-3; D possibly corresponds to TRBD2 (7 bases). The CDR3 extends over 16 amino acids. Trimming took 0 bases from V and 6 from J, leaving 16 bases between them. The germline CDR1 and CDR2 sequences are PRHDT and FYEKMQ (reference sequence). The CDR3 is CASSLGRGRRGDTQYF. The CDR3 DNA reads as TGTGCCAGCAGCTTAGGCCGCGGGAGAAGGGGGGATACGCAGTATTTT.